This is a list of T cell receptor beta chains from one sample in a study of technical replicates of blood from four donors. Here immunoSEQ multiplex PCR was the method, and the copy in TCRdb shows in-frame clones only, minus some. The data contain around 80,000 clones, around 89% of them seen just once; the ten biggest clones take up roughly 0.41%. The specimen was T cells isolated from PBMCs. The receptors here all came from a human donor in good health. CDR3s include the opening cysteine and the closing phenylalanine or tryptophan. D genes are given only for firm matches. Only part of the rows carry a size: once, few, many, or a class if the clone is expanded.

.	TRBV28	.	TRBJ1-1	TGTGCCAGCAGTTTACCCCCCGCGGGGGGGGCGGACACTGAAGCTTTCTTT	CASSLPPAGGADTEAFF
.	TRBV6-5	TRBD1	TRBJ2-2	TGTGCCAGCAGACCCGGGACAGCAAACACCGGGGAGCTGTTTTTT	CASRPGTANTGELFF
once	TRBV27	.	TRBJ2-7	TGTGCCAGCAGTTACAGGCTATCCTACGAGCAGTACTTC	CASSYRLSYEQYF
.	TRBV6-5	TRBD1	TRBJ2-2	TGTGCCAGCAGTGAGACAGGGCCCGGGGAGCTGTTTTTT	CASSETGPGELFF
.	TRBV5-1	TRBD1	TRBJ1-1	TGCGCCAGCCCCTACCTAATTCCGGGACAGGGGGCTTCCAGGAACACTGAAGCTTTCTTT	CASPYLIPGQGASRNTEAFF
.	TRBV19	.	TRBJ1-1	TGTGCCAGTAGTCTTATAGACAGGACGAACACTGAAGCTTTCTTT	CASSLIDRTNTEAFF
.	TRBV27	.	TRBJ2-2	TGTGCCAGCAGTTTTGGAGGGTTCACCGGGGAGCTGTTTTTT	CASSFGGFTGELFF
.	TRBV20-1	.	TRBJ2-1	TGCAGTGCAACCCGACTGGCAAAGCAGTTCTTC	CSATRLAKQFF
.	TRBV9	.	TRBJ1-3	TGTGCCAGCAGCGTACAATTCCGAGACACCATATATTTT	CASSVQFRDTIYF
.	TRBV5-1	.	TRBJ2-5	TGCGCCAGCAGCTTGAGTCTAGACCAAGAGACCCAGTACTTC	CASSLSLDQETQYF
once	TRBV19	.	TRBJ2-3	TGTGCCAGTAGTATCGGCAGGCTTGTCCCTGGCACAGATACGCAGTATTTT	CASSIGRLVPGTDTQYF
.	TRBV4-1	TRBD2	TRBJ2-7	TGCGCCAGCAGCTCTCTGACTAGCGCAATCTCCTACGAGCAGTACTTC	CASSSLTSAISYEQYF
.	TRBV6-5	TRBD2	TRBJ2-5	TGTGCAGCGGGGAAAGAGACCCAGTACTTC	CAAGKETQYF
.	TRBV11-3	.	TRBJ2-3	TGTGCCAGCAGCTTAAATAGGGGGACAGATACGCAGTATTTT	CASSLNRGTDTQYF
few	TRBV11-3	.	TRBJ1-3	TGTGCCAGCAGCTTAGAAGGACAGCCAACTGGAAACACCATATATTTT	CASSLEGQPTGNTIYF
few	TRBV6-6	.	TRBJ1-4	TGTGCCAGCAGTTCCCCCGTCGTGGGCCAGGTAAAACTGTTTTTT	CASSSPVVGQVKLFF
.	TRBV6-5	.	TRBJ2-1	TGTGCCAGCAGTTACGAGATGAGCTCCTACAATGAGCAGTTCTTC	CASSYEMSSYNEQFF
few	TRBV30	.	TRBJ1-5	TGTGCCTGGAGCAGGGTCGATCAGCCCCAGCATTTT	CAWSRVDQPQHF
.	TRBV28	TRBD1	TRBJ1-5	TGTGCCAGCAGGACAGGGTATAGCAATCAGCCCCAGCATTTT	CASRTGYSNQPQHF
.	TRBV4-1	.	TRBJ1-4	TGCGCCAGCAGTGAACAGGGAATTAATGAAAAACTGTTTTTT	CASSEQGINEKLFF
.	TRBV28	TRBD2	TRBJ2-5	TGTGCCAGCAGTTTAACTGTCCGGATGGGGCTAGCGGGAGGGCACGAGACCCAGTACTTC	CASSLTVRMGLAGGHETQYF
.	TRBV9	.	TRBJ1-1	TGTGCCAGCAGCGTAGGAGGCACTGAAGCTTTCTTT	CASSVGGTEAFF
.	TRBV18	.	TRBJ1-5	TGTGCCAGCTCACCAGCGGGATTTAATAGCAATCAGCCCCAGCATTTT	CASSPAGFNSNQPQHF
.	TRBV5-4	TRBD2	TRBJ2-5	TGTGCCAGCAGCATGGGACTAGCGGGAGGGCAAGAGACCCAGTACTTC	CASSMGLAGGQETQYF
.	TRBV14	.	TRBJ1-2	TGTGCCAGCAGCTCACCAGGGCTCCGGGGCTACACCTTC	CASSSPGLRGYTF
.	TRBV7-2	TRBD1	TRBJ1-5	TGTGCCGGCAGCTTTGAAGGGACAGGGGGCCAGCCCCAGCATTTT	CAGSFEGTGGQPQHF
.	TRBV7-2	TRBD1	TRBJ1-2	TGTGCCAGCAGCCTTCATCCACAGGGGGCGGATAACTATGGCTACACCTTC	CASSLHPQGADNYGYTF
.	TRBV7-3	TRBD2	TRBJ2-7	TGTGCCAGCAGCCCCGGGGGGGGATACGAGCAGTACTTC	CASSPGGGYEQYF